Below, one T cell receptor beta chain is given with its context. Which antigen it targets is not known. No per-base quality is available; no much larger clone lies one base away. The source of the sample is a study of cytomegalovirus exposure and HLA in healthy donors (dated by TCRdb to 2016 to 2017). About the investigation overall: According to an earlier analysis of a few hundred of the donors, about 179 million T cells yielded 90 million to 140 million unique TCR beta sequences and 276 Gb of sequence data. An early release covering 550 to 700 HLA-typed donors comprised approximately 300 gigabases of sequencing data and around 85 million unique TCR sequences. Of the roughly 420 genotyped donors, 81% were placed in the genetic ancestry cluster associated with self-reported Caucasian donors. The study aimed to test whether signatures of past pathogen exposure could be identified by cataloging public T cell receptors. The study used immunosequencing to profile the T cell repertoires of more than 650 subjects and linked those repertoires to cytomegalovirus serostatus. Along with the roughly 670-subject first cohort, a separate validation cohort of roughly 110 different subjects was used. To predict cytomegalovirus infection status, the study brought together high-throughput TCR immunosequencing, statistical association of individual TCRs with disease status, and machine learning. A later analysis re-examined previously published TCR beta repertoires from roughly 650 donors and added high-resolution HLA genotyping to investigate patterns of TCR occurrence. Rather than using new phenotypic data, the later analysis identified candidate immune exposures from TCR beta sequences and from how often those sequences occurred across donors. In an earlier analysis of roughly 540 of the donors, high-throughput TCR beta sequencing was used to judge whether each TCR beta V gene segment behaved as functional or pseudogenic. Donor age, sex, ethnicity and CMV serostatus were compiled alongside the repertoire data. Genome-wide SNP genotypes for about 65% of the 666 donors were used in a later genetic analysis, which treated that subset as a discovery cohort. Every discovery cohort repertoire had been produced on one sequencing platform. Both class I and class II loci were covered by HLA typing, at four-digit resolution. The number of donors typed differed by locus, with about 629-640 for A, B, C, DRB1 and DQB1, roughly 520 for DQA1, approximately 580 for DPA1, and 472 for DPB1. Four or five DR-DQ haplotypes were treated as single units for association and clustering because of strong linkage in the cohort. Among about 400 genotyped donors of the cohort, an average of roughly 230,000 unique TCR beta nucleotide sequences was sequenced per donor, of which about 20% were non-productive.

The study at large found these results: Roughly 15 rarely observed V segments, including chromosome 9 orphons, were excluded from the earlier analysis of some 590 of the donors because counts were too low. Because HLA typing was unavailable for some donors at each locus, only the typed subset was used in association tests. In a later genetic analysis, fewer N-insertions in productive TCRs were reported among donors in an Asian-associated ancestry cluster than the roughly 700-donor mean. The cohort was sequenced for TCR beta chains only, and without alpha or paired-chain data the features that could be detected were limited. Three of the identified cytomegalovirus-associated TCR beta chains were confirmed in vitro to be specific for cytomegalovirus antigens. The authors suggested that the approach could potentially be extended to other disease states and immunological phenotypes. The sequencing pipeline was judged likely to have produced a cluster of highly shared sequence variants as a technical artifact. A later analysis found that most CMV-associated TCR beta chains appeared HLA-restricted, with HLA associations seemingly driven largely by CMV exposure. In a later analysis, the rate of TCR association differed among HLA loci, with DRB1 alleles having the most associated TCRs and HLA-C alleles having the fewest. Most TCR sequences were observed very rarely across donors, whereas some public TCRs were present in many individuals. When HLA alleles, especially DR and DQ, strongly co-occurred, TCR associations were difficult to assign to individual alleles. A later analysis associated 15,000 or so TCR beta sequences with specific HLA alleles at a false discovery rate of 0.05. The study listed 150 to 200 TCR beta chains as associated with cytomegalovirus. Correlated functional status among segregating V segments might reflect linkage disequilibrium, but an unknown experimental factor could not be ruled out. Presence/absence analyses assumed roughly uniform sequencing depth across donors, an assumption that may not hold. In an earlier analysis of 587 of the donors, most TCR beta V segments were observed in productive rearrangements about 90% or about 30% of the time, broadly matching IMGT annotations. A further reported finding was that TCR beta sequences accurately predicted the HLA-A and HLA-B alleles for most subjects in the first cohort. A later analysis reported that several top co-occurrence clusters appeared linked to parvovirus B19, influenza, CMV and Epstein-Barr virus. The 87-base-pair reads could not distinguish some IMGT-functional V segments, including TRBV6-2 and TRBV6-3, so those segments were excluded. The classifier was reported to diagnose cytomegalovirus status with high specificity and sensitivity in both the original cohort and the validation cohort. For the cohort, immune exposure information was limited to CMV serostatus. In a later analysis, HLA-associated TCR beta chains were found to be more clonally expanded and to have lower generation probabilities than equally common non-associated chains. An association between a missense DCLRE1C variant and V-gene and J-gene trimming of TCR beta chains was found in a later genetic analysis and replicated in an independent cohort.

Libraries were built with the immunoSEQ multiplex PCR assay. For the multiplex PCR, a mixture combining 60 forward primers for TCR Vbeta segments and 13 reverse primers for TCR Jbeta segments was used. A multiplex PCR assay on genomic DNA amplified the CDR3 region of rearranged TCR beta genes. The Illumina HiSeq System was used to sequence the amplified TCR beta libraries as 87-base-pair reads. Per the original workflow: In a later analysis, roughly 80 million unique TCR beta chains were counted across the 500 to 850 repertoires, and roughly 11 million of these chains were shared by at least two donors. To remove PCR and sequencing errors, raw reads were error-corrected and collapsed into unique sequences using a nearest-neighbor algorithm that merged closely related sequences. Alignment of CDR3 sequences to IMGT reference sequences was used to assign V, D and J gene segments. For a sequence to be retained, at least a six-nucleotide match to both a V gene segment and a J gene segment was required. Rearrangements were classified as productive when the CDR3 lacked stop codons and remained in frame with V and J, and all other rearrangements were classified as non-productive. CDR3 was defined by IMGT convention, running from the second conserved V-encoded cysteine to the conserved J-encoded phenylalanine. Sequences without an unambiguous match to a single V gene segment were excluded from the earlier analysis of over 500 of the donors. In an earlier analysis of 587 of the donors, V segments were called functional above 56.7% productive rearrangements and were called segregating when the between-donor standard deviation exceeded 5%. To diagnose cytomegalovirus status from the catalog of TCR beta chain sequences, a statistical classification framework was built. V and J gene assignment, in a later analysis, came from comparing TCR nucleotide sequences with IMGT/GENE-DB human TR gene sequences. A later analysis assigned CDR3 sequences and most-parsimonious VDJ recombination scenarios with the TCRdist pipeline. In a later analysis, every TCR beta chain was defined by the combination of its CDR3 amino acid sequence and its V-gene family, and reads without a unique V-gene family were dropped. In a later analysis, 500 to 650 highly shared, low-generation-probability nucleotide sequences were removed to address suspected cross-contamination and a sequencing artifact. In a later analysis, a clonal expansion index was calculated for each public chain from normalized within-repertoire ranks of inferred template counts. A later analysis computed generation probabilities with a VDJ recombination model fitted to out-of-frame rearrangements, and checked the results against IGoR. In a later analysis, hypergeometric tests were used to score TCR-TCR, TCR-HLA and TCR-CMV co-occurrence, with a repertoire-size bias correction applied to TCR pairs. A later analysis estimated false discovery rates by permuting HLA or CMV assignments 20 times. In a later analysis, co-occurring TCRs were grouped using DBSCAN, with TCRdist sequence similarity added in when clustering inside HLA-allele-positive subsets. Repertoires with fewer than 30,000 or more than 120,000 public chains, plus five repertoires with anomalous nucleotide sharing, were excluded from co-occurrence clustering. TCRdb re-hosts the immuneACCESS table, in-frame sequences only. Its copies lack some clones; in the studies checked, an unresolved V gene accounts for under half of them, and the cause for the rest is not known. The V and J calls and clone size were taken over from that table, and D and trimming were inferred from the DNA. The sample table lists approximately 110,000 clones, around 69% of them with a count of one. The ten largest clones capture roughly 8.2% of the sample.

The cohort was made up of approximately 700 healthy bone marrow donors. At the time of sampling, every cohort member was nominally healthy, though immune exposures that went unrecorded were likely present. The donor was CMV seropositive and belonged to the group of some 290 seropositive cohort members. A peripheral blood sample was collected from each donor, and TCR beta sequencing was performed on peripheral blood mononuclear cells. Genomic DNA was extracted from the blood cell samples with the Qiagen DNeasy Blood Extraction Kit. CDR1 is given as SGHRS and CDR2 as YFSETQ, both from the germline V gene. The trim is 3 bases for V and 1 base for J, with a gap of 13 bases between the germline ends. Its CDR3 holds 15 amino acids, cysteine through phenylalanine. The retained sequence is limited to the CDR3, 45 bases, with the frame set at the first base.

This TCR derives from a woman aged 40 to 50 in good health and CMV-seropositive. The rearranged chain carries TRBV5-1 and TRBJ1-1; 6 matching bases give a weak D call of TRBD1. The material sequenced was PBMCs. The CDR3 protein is CASSYGRGANTEAFF. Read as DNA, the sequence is TGCGCCAGCAGCTATGGTCGGGGGGCGAACACTGAAGCTTTCTTT. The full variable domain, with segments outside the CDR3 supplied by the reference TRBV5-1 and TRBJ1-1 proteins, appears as KAGVTQTPRYLIKTRGQQVTLSCSPISGHRSVSWYQQTPGQGLQFLFEYFSETQRNKGNFPGRFSGRQFSNSRSEMNVSTLELGDSALYLCASSYGRGANTEAFFGQGTRLTVV.